The 26 T cell receptor beta chains listed next were all sequenced from one sample in a study of cytomegalovirus exposure and HLA in healthy donors. Amplification used 60 Vbeta primers and 13 Jbeta primers. The protocol was immunoSEQ multiplex PCR, while the TCRdb copy is restricted to in-frame clones and leaves out a portion. Altogether about 100,000 clones are present, about four fifths being singletons, with the ten largest covering roughly 2%. Input material: PBMCs. Receptor source: a woman aged 35 to 49 in good health and CMV-seronegative.

This chain joins TRBV2 and TRBJ1-5, with 7 bases aligning to TRBD1. CDR3 size: 15 residues. V trimming: 4 bases; J trimming: 3 bases; junction bases outside the gene matches: 6. CDR1 is SNHLY and CDR2 is FYNNEI in the germline V gene. The CDR3 sequence: CASSAQGLTNQPQHF. CDR3 in DNA: TGTGCCAGCAGTGCACAGGGGTTGACCAATCAGCCCCAGCATTTT.

The chain employs TRBV21-1 and TRBJ2-2; the table assigns TRBD1, which was not confirmed against the DNA. TRBV21-1 is flagged as a pseudogene. This CDR3 has 14 residues. This chain's CDR3 is CASRVRDITGELFF. The CDR3, as DNA: TGTGCCAGCAGGGTCAGGGATATAACCGGGGAGCTGTTTTTT.

V and J are TRBV7-2 and TRBJ2-5, with TRBD1 identical over 7 bases. Germline lookup yields CDR1 SGHTA and CDR2 FQGNSA. J was trimmed by 2 bases and V by 4 bases; bases with no gene match: 4. The CDR3 totals 14 residues. This chain's CDR3 is CASSSGQTQETQYF. The CDR3 DNA sequence: TGTGCCAGCAGCTCGGGACAGACACAAGAGACCCAGTACTTC.

The gene calls are TRBV18 and TRBJ2-6; TRBD1 matches 10 bases. After removal of 6 bases from V and 8 bases from J, the junction contained 10 bases not matched to a gene. Germline V CDR1 and CDR2: KGHSH, LQKENI. The CDR3 extends over 16 amino acids. CDR3 in DNA: TGTGCCAGCTCCCATGGTGGGACAGGGGATACCAACGTCCTGACTTTC. This translates into CASSHGGTGDTNVLTF.

With respect to this clone: One junction end does not reproduce the germline sequence, and a read error may be involved. This chain connects TRBV7-3 to TRBJ2-7; 10 bases match TRBD1. CDR3 length equals 17 residues. Germline-derived CDR1 and CDR2 are SGHTA and FQGTGA. The CDR3 DNA reads as TGTTCCAGCAGCTTAAAGTCCTCGGGGACAGGGGACTACGAGCAGTACTTC. Translated: CSSSLKSSGTGDYEQYF.

Turning to this clone: Mismatch with germline at one junction end may stem from a read error. Within the sample, other DNA sequences also encode this same CDR3. The chain is built from TRBV6-5 and TRBJ1-6; D possibly corresponds to TRBD1 (6 bases). This CDR3 spans 13 amino acids. Germline V CDR1 and CDR2: MNHEY, SVGAGI. The CDR3 region is CASSRTDNSPLHF. Here the CDR3 DNA reads TGTGCCAGCAGTCGGACAGATAATTCCCCCCTCCACTTT.

V usage is TRBV6-1 and J usage is TRBJ1-5, with D possibly matching TRBD1 (6 bases). V gave up 6 bases and J gave up 3 bases, with 15 bases separating them. The germline V gene encodes CDR1 MNHNS and CDR2 SASEGT. The CDR3 has 15 residues. The CDR3 sequence: CASRPTTGSNQPQHF. The CDR3 DNA sequence: TGTGCCAGCAGACCTACCACAGGGTCCAATCAGCCCCAGCATTTT.

This clone was counted only a few times. The chain links TRBV9 to TRBJ1-1; 9 positions agree with TRBD1. The ends lost 3 bases at V and 5 bases at J; junction bases unmatched: 11. CDR1 SGDLS and CDR2 YYNGEE come from the germline V gene. The CDR3 sequence is 16 residues long. CDR3 residues: CASSGRTGDLRTEAFF. The CDR3, as DNA: TGTGCCAGCAGCGGTAGGACAGGGGACCTGAGAACTGAAGCTTTCTTT.

The J gene is TRBJ1-5, the V gene TRBV19; D might be TRBD1 (5 bases). This CDR3 is built from 16 residues. Germline V CDR1 and CDR2: LNHDA, SQIVND (reference sequence). Trimming removed 3 bases from V and 6 bases from J, with 18 bases in between. The CDR3 DNA reads as TGTGCCAGTAGTATGGCCCTAGACAGACGTGTTCAGCCCCAGCATTTT. Encoded protein: CASSMALDRRVQPQHF.

The gene calls are TRBV7-9 and TRBJ2-1, with TRBD2 matching 8 bases. The CDR3 sequence is 17 residues long. Trimming at V came to 5 bases and at J to 2 bases, leaving 11 bases not matched to a gene. Germline CDR1 SEHNR, CDR2 FQNEAQ (reference sequence). CDR3 nucleotides: TGTGCCAGCAGCATCACTAGCGGAAAAACCCCCTACAATGAGCAGTTCTTC. Its protein is CASSITSGKTPYNEQFF.

This chain's CDR3 is CASSLSYSHTEAFF. The CDR3 DNA follows: TGTGCCAGCAGTTTATCGTACAGTCACACTGAAGCTTTCTTT. The V call is TRBV27, the J call TRBJ1-1; D gene ambiguous. CDR1 and CDR2 (germline): MNHEY, SMNVEV (reference sequence). V gave up 0 bases and J gave up 3 bases, with 8 bases separating them. CDR3 length equals 14 residues.

To note about this clone: The limits of the CDR3 on the DNA are not certain, so only TCRdb's listed CDR3 is given. The V call is TRBV27, the J call TRBJ2-1; TRBD2, the table's D call, was not compared with the DNA. The CDR3 length is 14 residues, termini included. Germline loops: CDR1 MNHEY, CDR2 SMNVEV (reference sequence). CDR3 sequence: CASSTSTSVNEQFF.

This clone showed up just a few times. The chain carries TRBV27 and TRBJ1-4; D gene unclear. The CDR3 is 15 residues long. Germline V CDR1 and CDR2: MNHEY, SMNVEV (reference sequence). V was cut by 6 bases and J by 2 bases, with 13 bases left in between. CDR3 in amino acids: CASRVGGSTNEKLFF. CDR3 DNA sequence: TGTGCCAGCAGAGTGGGCGGGTCTACTAATGAAAAACTGTTTTTT.

This chain connects TRBV5-1 to TRBJ2-6; D uncertain. Germline-derived CDR1 and CDR2 are SGHRS and YFSETQ. This CDR3 has 15 residues. V was pared by 0 bases and J by 3 bases, with 7 bases between. The CDR3 region is CASSLGSGGANVLTF. CDR3 DNA: TGCGCCAGCAGCTTGGGGTCAGGTGGGGCCAACGTCCTGACTTTC.

V and J are TRBV14 and TRBJ2-7, with TRBD2 matching 11 bases. The CDR3 sequence is 14 residues long. Germline CDR1 and CDR2: SGHDN and FVKESK. V shed 4 bases and J 6 bases; nucleotides not matched to a gene: 5. CDR3 region: CASSPGTSGSEQYF. CDR3 bases: TGTGCCAGCAGCCCTGGGACTAGCGGTTCCGAGCAGTACTTC.

The chain has TRBV5-1 and TRBJ2-2; D perhaps matches TRBD2 (5 bases). Trimming shortened V by 4 bases and J by 7 bases, and 23 bases separated the two germline ends. Germline V gene data show CDR1 as SGHRS and CDR2 as YFSETQ. This CDR3 is 17 amino acids long. For the CDR3, the DNA is TGCGCCAGCAGCACGCTAGCTTGGTCAGACGATAGCGGGGAGCTGTTTTTT. Protein product: CASSTLAWSDDSGELFF.

V usage is TRBV18 and J usage is TRBJ1-5; D gene uncertain. The V end lost 3 bases, the J end lost 5 bases, and 5 bases lay between the germline ends. This CDR3 is 12 amino acids long. Germline CDR1 and CDR2: KGHSH and LQKENI. CDR3 amino acids: CASSPSDQPQHF. CDR3 coding DNA: TGTGCCAGCTCACCGAGTGATCAGCCCCAGCATTTT.

The gene calls are TRBV28 and TRBJ2-7; 13 positions agree with TRBD2. With V trimmed by 2 bases and J by 6 bases, 4 bases remained unmatched. Germline V CDR1 and CDR2: MDHEN, SYDVKM. The CDR3 extends over 15 amino acids. DNA of the CDR3: TGTGCCAGCAGTTTAACTAGCGGGAGGGCCGGCGAGCAGTACTTC. It codes for CASSLTSGRAGEQYF.

The chain combines TRBV4-1 with TRBJ2-7, with 7 bases identical to TRBD1. Trimming cost V 6 bases and J 3 bases; bases outside gene matches: 11. The CDR3 contains 15 residues. The germline V gene has CDR1 MGHRA and CDR2 YSYEKL. CDR3 region: CASSRSDRPNYEQYF. As DNA, the CDR3 is TGCGCCAGCAGTCGATCGGACAGGCCCAACTACGAGCAGTACTTC.

This clone occurred a few times. The rearrangement links TRBV7-6 to TRBJ1-4; 7 bases match TRBD1. J was trimmed by 4 bases and V by 5 bases; bases with no gene match: 4. Germline V gives CDR1 SGHVS, CDR2 FNYEAQ. CDR3 length: 14 amino acids. CDR3 protein: CASSPTGNNEKLFF. Written as DNA, the CDR3 is TGTGCCAGCAGCCCGACAGGGAATAATGAAAAACTGTTTTTT.

This sequence joins TRBV28 and TRBJ1-2; 9 positions match TRBD1. Germline CDR1 and CDR2: MDHEN and SYDVKM. The CDR3 spans 12 residues. Trimming removed 6 bases from V and 8 bases from J; junction bases left unmatched: 4. CDR3 DNA: TGTGCCAGCAGAGACAGGGGGAGCGGCTACACCTTC. It is translated as CASRDRGSGYTF.

V usage is TRBV7-3 and J usage is TRBJ2-5; a possible D gene is TRBD1 (6 bases). The length of the CDR3 is 15 residues. Trimming took off 2 bases at V and 2 bases at J, with 12 bases between the two ends. From germline, CDR1 is SGHTA and CDR2 FQGTGA. In DNA form, the CDR3 reads TGTGCCAGCAGCTTATTAGGGGGTGGTCAAGAGACCCAGTACTTC. Its protein product is CASSLLGGGQETQYF. The variable domain in full, completed from reference TRBV7-3 and TRBJ2-5, reads GAGVSQTPSNKVTEKGKYVELRCDPISGHTALYWYRQSLGQGPEFLIYFQGTGAADDSGLPNDRFFAVRPEGSVSTLKIQRTERGDSAVYLCASSLLGGGQETQYFGPGTRLLVL.

This clone appeared a single time. The V and J genes are TRBV19 and TRBJ1-6, with D hard to call. The CDR3 runs 14 residues. CDR1 LNHDA and CDR2 SQIVND come from the germline V gene (reference sequence). Trimming removed 3 bases at V and 4 bases at J, with 7 bases between. The CDR3 spells CASSMKQYNSPLHF. CDR3 bases: TGTGCCAGTAGTATGAAACAGTATAATTCACCCCTCCACTTT.

The chain carries TRBV5-1 and TRBJ2-5; 15 bases line up with TRBD2. Trimming at V came to 4 bases and at J to 1 base, leaving 2 bases not matched to a gene. CDR3 length: 16 amino acids. Germline V gene sequence: CDR1 SGHRS, CDR2 YFSETQ. CDR3: CASSPGLAGGQETQYF. CDR3 DNA sequence: TGCGCCAGCAGCCCGGGACTAGCGGGAGGCCAAGAGACCCAGTACTTC.

In this sample, this clone turned up once. The chain links TRBV10-1 to TRBJ2-7, with TRBD2 as a possible D gene (6 bases). V shed 8 bases and J shed 0 bases, with 14 bases lying between them. CDR3 length: 14 amino acids. Germline-derived CDR1 and CDR2 are WNHNN and SYGVQD (reference sequence). For the CDR3, the DNA is TGCGCCAGCGTAGCGGACTACCCCTCCTACGAGCAGTACTTC. Protein: CASVADYPSYEQYF.

The rearrangement uses TRBV7-9 and TRBJ2-7; 9 nucleotides align to TRBD1. This CDR3 is built from 15 residues. Germline V gene lookup returns CDR1 SEHNR and CDR2 FQNEAQ (reference sequence). J was trimmed by 4 bases and V by 4 bases; bases with no gene match: 8. Here the CDR3 reads CASSSAGTGFYEQYF. As DNA, the CDR3 is TGTGCCAGCAGCTCTGCCGGGACAGGGTTTTACGAGCAGTACTTC.